What follows are 20 T cell receptor beta chains derived from one specimen sequenced in a study of shared clonotypes between healthy human individuals (dated by TCRdb to 2020 to 2021). Libraries were prepared through the immunoSEQ multiplex PCR assay. As stored in TCRdb, this immuneACCESS dataset retains in-frame rearrangements with V and J assigned. A fraction of the clones does not appear; measured against another copy, unresolved V genes explain less than half of the discrepancy, and the remainder lacks a known reason. For this sample there are approximately 720,000 clones; 72% appear just once. The top ten clonotypes cover 1.5% to 2% of the sample. Sequencing input: memory CD4+ T cells sorted from blood. The cell subset or site label, as the study defines it: CD45RA-negative fraction. These receptors were taken from a woman under 40 in good health.

V and J are TRBV10-2 and TRBJ2-2, with 10 bases that match TRBD1. The germline CDR1 and CDR2 sequences are WSHSY and SAAADI. The CDR3 consists of 17 residues. The V segment lost 3 bases and the J segment 4 bases; nucleotides outside the gene matches: 8. CDR3 in DNA: TGCGCCAGCAGTGATACCATCAGGACAGGGGGCACCGGGGAGCTGTTTTTT. Translated, it gives CASSDTIRTGGTGELFF.

This clone was counted a few times. The chain links TRBV5-6 to TRBJ1-2; TRBD1 might be the D (5 bases). CDR3 length equals 16 residues. CDR1 and CDR2 (germline): SGHDT, YYEEEE. V was shortened by 2 bases and J by 2 bases, with 16 bases between the two germline ends. CDR3 protein: CASSLGTTGLNYGYTF. DNA of the CDR3: TGTGCCAGCAGCTTAGGGACCACAGGTCTCAACTATGGCTACACCTTC.

This clone was counted a single time. This chain joins TRBV4-1 and TRBJ1-1; D perhaps matches TRBD1 (5 bases). Germline V gene lookup returns CDR1 MGHRA and CDR2 YSYEKL. The CDR3 is 16 amino acids. With 1 base removed from V and 2 bases from J, the gap between germline ends came to 14 bases. The CDR3 DNA sequence: TGCGCCAGCAGCCAAGGGGAGGGGAGGTTCAACACTGAAGCTTTCTTT. It specifies CASSQGEGRFNTEAFF.

The gene calls are TRBV6-1 and TRBJ1-2, with a weak D call TRBD1 (5 bases). The CDR3 runs to 15 residues. CDR1 and CDR2 from the germline V gene are MNHNS and SASEGT. V lost 7 bases to trimming and J lost 3 bases, with 18 bases between them. This CDR3 is CASIEPGRTDYGYTF. The CDR3 region has the DNA TGTGCCAGCATCGAACCGGGACGGACGGACTATGGCTACACCTTC.

The chain employs TRBV2 and TRBJ1-1; the D gene is possibly TRBD1 (6 bases). With 4 bases removed from V and 3 bases from J, the gap between germline ends came to 12 bases. From germline, CDR1 is SNHLY and CDR2 FYNNEI. The CDR3 has 14 residues. In DNA, the CDR3 is TGTGCCAGCAGTGCAGAGGGGGGGTACACTGAAGCTTTCTTT. Encoded protein: CASSAEGGYTEAFF.

The chain links TRBV7-9 to TRBJ2-6; the D is unclear. Trimming removed 8 bases from V and 0 bases from J, with 8 bases in between. CDR1 SEHNR and CDR2 FQNEAQ come from the germline V gene (reference sequence). This CDR3 region has 14 residues. The CDR3 sequence: CASDWGSGANVLTF. The CDR3 nucleotides read TGTGCCAGCGACTGGGGCTCTGGGGCCAACGTCCTGACTTTC.

This clone was detected a few times. The chain employs TRBV7-9 and TRBJ1-1; unclear D gene. The CDR3 totals 13 residues. Germline lookup yields CDR1 SEHNR and CDR2 FQNEAQ (reference sequence). V shed 1 base and J shed 8 bases, with 11 bases lying between them. The CDR3, as DNA: TGTGCCAGCAGCTTAGGTCAGGTGGAAGAAGCTTTCTTT. Protein: CASSLGQVEEAFF.

This sequence joins TRBV18 and TRBJ2-1, with 8 positions matching TRBD2. Losses at the gene ends were 6 bases for V and 6 bases for J; bases not matched to a gene: 16. Germline CDR1 is KGHSH and CDR2 is LQKENI. This CDR3 contains 17 residues. The CDR3 region has the DNA TGTGCCAGCTCCCCTGACCGCCTGGCGGCGGGAGGCAATGAGCAGTTCTTC. Protein product: CASSPDRLAAGGNEQFF.

This chain joins TRBV28 and TRBJ2-2; D call uncertain. Trimming pared 7 bases from V and 3 bases from J, leaving 9 bases between. The CDR3 totals 13 residues. CDR1 is MDHEN and CDR2 is SYDVKM in the germline V gene. The CDR3 protein is CASTSPYTGELFF. In nucleotides, the CDR3 is TGTGCCAGCACGAGCCCCTACACCGGGGAGCTGTTTTTT.

The chain links TRBV5-1 to TRBJ2-3; D is undetermined. The V gene's germline CDR1 is SGHRS and CDR2 YFSETQ. V dropped 2 bases and J dropped 6 bases, with 13 bases sitting between them. The CDR3 has 14 amino acids. CDR3 nucleotides: TGCGCCAGCAGCTTCGGGTGGCCGATGGATACGCAGTATTTT. Amino acid sequence: CASSFGWPMDTQYF.

The rearrangement links TRBV30 to TRBJ2-3, with TRBD2 matching over 10 bases. CDR3 size: 14 residues. The V gene end was trimmed by 2 bases and the J gene end by 3 bases; junction bases not matched to a gene: 2. CDR1 and CDR2 from the germline V gene are GTSNPN and SVGIG (reference sequence). CDR3 amino acids: CAWSPGLATDTQYF. In DNA, the CDR3 is TGTGCCTGGAGTCCGGGACTAGCGACAGATACGCAGTATTTT.

Worth noting for this clone: This same CDR3 is encoded by further DNA sequences in the sample. This rearrangement joins TRBV7-9 to TRBJ1-1, with D unresolved. Trimming left V 3 bases short and J 1 base short, with 6 bases between. The CDR3 is 13 amino acids. The germline V gene encodes CDR1 SEHNR and CDR2 FQNEAQ (reference sequence). In DNA, the CDR3 is TGTGCCAGCAGCTTTGCCGGGAACACTGAAGCTTTCTTT. Translating it yields CASSFAGNTEAFF.

The J gene is TRBJ1-4, the V gene TRBV5-1, with D maybe TRBD1 (6 bases). From germline, CDR1 is SGHRS and CDR2 YFSETQ. The CDR3 contains 16 residues. The V end lost 2 bases, the J end lost 3 bases, and 14 bases lay between the germline ends. CDR3 amino acids: CASSLGPQGANEKLFF. The CDR3 DNA is TGCGCCAGCAGCTTAGGACCACAGGGAGCTAATGAAAAACTGTTTTTT.

This clone was seen a few times. This sequence joins TRBV28 and TRBJ2-7, with 8 bases fitting TRBD2. The CDR3 covers 13 residues. The J segment lost 6 bases and the V segment lost 3 bases, leaving 4 bases of the junction unmatched. Germline assignment: CDR1 MDHEN and CDR2 SYDVKM. The CDR3 DNA reads as TGTGCCAGCAGTTTGGGACTAGTTGGCGAGCAGTACTTC. It yields the protein CASSLGLVGEQYF. The full variable domain, with the rest looked up from reference TRBV28 and TRBJ2-7, is DVKVTQSSRYLVKRTGEKVFLECVQDMDHENMFWYRQDPGLGLRLIYFSYDVKMKEKGDIPEGYSVSREKKERFSLILESASTNQTSMYLCASSLGLVGEQYFGPGTRLTVT.

CDR3 bases: TGTGCCAGCAGCCCAAGGACAGGGGACTCTCTGTCTGGGGCCAACGTCCTGACTTTC. It encodes CASSPRTGDSLSGANVLTF. The chain recombines TRBV7-9 with TRBJ2-6, with 9 bases that match TRBD1. Looked up from germline, CDR1 is SEHNR and CDR2 is FQNEAQ (reference sequence). This CDR3 has 19 amino acids. V dropped 5 bases and J dropped 1; count of bases not matched to a gene: 12.

The CDR3 reads CASSIGTGSHYEQYF. The CDR3, as DNA: TGTGCCAGTAGTATAGGAACAGGGAGCCACTACGAGCAGTACTTC. J is TRBJ2-7 and V is TRBV19; D may be TRBD1 (6 bases). The CDR3 sequence is 15 residues long. V was trimmed by 1 base and J by 3 bases, leaving 13 bases between them. Germline CDR1 is LNHDA and CDR2 is SQIVND (reference sequence).

Here the CDR3 DNA reads TGTGCCACCCGACGAGGCAGGGAGGCCCACGAGCAGTACTTC. Residues: CATRRGREAHEQYF. The chain carries TRBV10-3 and TRBJ2-7; D perhaps matches TRBD2 (6 bases). Between the trimmed V and J ends, which lost 10 bases and 5 bases, there was a span of 21 bases. The CDR3 covers 14 residues. CDR1 and CDR2 (germline): ENHRY, SYGVKD.

In this sample, this clone turned up a few times. This chain links TRBV7-9 with TRBJ2-7, with D perhaps assigned TRBD1 or TRBD2 (5 bases each). V was cut by 2 bases and J by 5 bases, with 16 bases left in between. The CDR3 totals 15 residues. Germline V gene data show CDR1 as SEHNR and CDR2 as FQNEAQ (reference sequence). This chain's CDR3 is CASSLTTAVMHEQYF. DNA of the CDR3: TGTGCCAGCAGCTTAACGACAGCGGTAATGCACGAGCAGTACTTC.

In regard to this clone: Other DNA sequences of this sample code for an identical CDR3. DNA for the CDR3: TGTGCCAGCAGTTTATGGGCGGGAGGGGGGGGCGAGCAGTACTTC. It is translated as CASSLWAGGGGEQYF. The chain employs TRBV28 and TRBJ2-7; 9 bases line up with TRBD2. V trimming: 0 bases; J trimming: 6 bases; junction bases outside the gene matches: 6. The CDR3 runs 15 residues. The germline V gene has CDR1 MDHEN and CDR2 SYDVKM.

This clone was seen more than once but under ten times. The chain couples TRBV7-3 to TRBJ1-2, with D perhaps TRBD1 (5 bases). V shed 3 bases and J shed 4 bases, with 21 bases lying between them. The CDR3 contains 17 residues. CDR1 SGHTA and CDR2 FQGTGA come from the germline V gene. CDR3 sequence reads: CASSFVIDPRQRYGYTF. The CDR3 bases are TGTGCCAGCAGCTTTGTAATCGATCCGAGACAGCGCTATGGCTACACCTTC.